Below are 19 T cell receptor beta chains sequenced from a single sample in a study of blood T cells in healthy people across ages. Primed by a sample-barcoded 5' primer and a J-beta primer mix, a second PCR proceeded for 7 to 11 cycles. TCRdb called the 5' RACE reads again in MiXCR, with one record for every CDR3 protein. The table shows 1.2 million to 1.5 million distinct CDR3 sequences, with roughly 64% occurring only once. Sequenced: blood. The origin of the receptors is a man aged 18 to 29 in good health.

This clonotype has just a few counts. The chain recombines TRBV7-2 with TRBJ2-5, with a possible D match to TRBD2 (5 bases). The germline CDR1 and CDR2 sequences are SGHTA and FQGNSA. The CDR3 loop spans 13 amino acids. Trimming stripped 5 bases from V and 5 bases from J, with 12 bases between. CDR3 sequence: CASSLTRKETQYF. The CDR3 DNA sequence: TGTGCCAGCAGCCTTACTAGGAAGGAGACCCAGTACTTC. Drawing the rest from reference TRBV7-2 and TRBJ2-5, the complete variable domain is GAGVSQSPSNKVTEKGKDVELRCDPISGHTALYWYRQSLGQGLEFLIYFQGNSAPDKSGLPSDRFSAERTGGSVSTLTIQRTQQEDSAVYLCASSLTRKETQYFGPGTRLLVL.

The chain carries TRBV27 and TRBJ1-4; 8 positions agree with TRBD1. This CDR3 region has 14 residues. With V trimmed by 5 bases and J by 8 bases, 7 bases remained unmatched. CDR1 is MNHEY, CDR2 SMNVEV, per germline (reference sequence). The CDR3 is CASSLRQGSEKLFF. The CDR3 nucleotides read TGTGCCAGCAGTCTTCGACAGGGGAGCGAAAAACTGTTTTTT. The full variable domain, in which reference TRBV27 and TRBJ1-4 provide the parts outside the CDR3, is EAQVTQNPRYLITVTGKKLTVTCSQNMNHEYMSWYRQDPGLGLRQIYYSMNVEVTDKGDVPEGYKVSRKEKRNFPLILESPSPNQTSLYFCASSLRQGSEKLFFGSGTQLSVL.

This clonotype occurred a few times. This chain links TRBV7-8 with TRBJ1-6; the D is unclear. Germline CDR1 is SGHVS and CDR2 is FQNEAQ. V lost 8 bases to trimming and J lost 3 bases, with 11 bases between them. The CDR3 spans 14 residues. The CDR3 is CASGNRYYNSPLHF. As DNA, the CDR3 is TGTGCCAGCGGGAACAGATACTATAATTCACCCCTCCACTTT.

This sequence joins TRBV4-3 and TRBJ2-4, with a tentative D call TRBD1 (5 bases). The assigned J gene may be wrong: the sequence end matches TRBJ2-7 better. The germline gives CDR1 LGHNA, CDR2 YSLEER. This CDR3 has 14 amino acids. DNA for the CDR3: TGCGCCAGCAGCCAAGACGCAGGGAAAGACGAGCAGTACTTC. Residues: CASSQDAGKDEQYF.

The V and J genes are TRBV12-3 or TRBV12-4 and TRBJ2-4; possible D gene TRBD2, 5 bases. The CDR3 sequence is 15 residues long. The V gene lost 3 bases and the J gene lost 0 bases, with 9 bases spanning the gap. The CDR3 nucleotides read TGTGCCAGCAGTTTGAGAGGACTAGCCAAAAACATTCAGTACTTC. This encodes CASSLRGLAKNIQYF.

J is TRBJ2-1 and V is TRBV20-1; 7 nucleotides agree with TRBD1. The ends lost 3 bases at V and 10 bases at J; junction bases unmatched: 12. Germline CDR1 is DFQATT and CDR2 is SNEGSKA (reference sequence). The CDR3 spans 14 residues. CDR3 sequence reads: CSARSTDRANEQFF. Written as DNA, the CDR3 is TGCAGTGCTAGGTCTACTGACAGGGCCAACGAGCAGTTCTTC.

The chain is built from TRBV7-9 and TRBJ2-5, with 7 positions matching TRBD2. CDR1 and CDR2 from the germline V gene are SEHNR and FQNEAQ (reference sequence). The CDR3 is made up of 15 amino acids. The V segment lost 2 bases and the J segment 7 bases; nucleotides outside the gene matches: 10. CDR3 region: CASSLTGTIGGTQYF. The DNA of the CDR3 is TGTGCCAGCAGCTTAACGGGGACTATAGGCGGGACCCAGTACTTC.

This clonotype was observed a single time. This chain connects TRBV6-1 to TRBJ1-6, with a possible D match to TRBD1 (5 bases). From germline, CDR1 is MNHNS and CDR2 SASEGT. The CDR3 extends over 14 amino acids. V was pared by 3 bases and J by 7 bases, with 10 bases between. CDR3 sequence: CASSDGTLNSPLHF. CDR3 nucleotides: TGTGCCAGCAGTGACGGGACTTTGAATTCACCCCTCCACTTT.

This chain joins TRBV12-3 or TRBV12-4 and TRBJ2-7; D not resolved. Trimming cost V 5 bases and J 3 bases, with 5 bases left between them. This CDR3 is built from 11 residues. CDR3 coding DNA: TGTGCCAGCAGTCATTTCTACGAGCAGTACTTC. Translating gives CASSHFYEQYF.

V usage is TRBV6-1 and J usage is TRBJ2-3, with 7 bases lining up with TRBD2. Trimming cost V 2 bases and J 2 bases; bases outside gene matches: 10. This CDR3 contains 17 residues. Looked up from germline, CDR1 is MNHNS and CDR2 is SASEGT. The CDR3 coding sequence is TGTGCCAGCAGTGAATCCCCGGGAGGCTACCACACAGATACGCAGTATTTT. Its protein product is CASSESPGGYHTDTQYF.

This clonotype has more than one count but fewer than ten. CDR3 coding DNA: TGTGCCAGCAGCCAAGCTGGTAGGGTCAATGAGCAGTTCTTC. This codes for CASSQAGRVNEQFF. The rearrangement joins TRBV14 to TRBJ2-1; D gene uncertain. The CDR3 length is 14 residues. Looked up from germline, CDR1 is SGHDN and CDR2 is FVKESK. Trimming pared 1 base from V and 6 bases from J, leaving 10 bases between.

The chain combines TRBV20-1 with TRBJ1-2; D perhaps matches TRBD1 (5 bases). V gave up 8 bases and J gave up 7 bases, with 17 bases separating them. Germline V gives CDR1 DFQATT, CDR2 SNEGSKA (reference sequence). This CDR3 has 12 residues. CDR3 in amino acids: CSPMDGGSGYTF. CDR3 nucleotides: TGCAGTCCCATGGACGGGGGTAGTGGCTACACCTTC.

The chain employs TRBV7-9 and TRBJ2-3, with unresolved D. CDR3 length equals 14 residues. Germline values: CDR1 SEHNR, CDR2 FQNEAQ (reference sequence). V was shortened by 5 bases and J by 2 bases, with 11 bases between the two germline ends. The CDR3 here is CASSPVDLTDTQYF. The DNA for the CDR3 is TGTGCCAGCAGCCCAGTCGACCTCACAGATACGCAGTATTTT.

This clonotype was detected once. Here the CDR3 DNA reads TGTGCCAGCAGTTACCTCGTCTCCTACAATGAGCAGTACTTC. Protein product: CASSYLVSYNEQYF. The rearrangement joins TRBV12-3 or TRBV12-4 to TRBJ2-1; D unclear. The DNA end is more similar to TRBJ2-7, so the J call may be wrong. The CDR3 has 14 residues.

The chain carries TRBV12-3 or TRBV12-4 and TRBJ1-2, with a tentative D call TRBD1 (6 bases). CDR3 size: 14 residues. Trimming removed 6 bases at V and 6 bases at J, with 17 bases between. CDR3 residues: CASSPRGGVNGYTF. The CDR3 DNA reads as TGTGCCAGCAGCCCGAGGGGGGGAGTAAATGGCTACACCTTC.

The chain employs TRBV20-1 and TRBJ2-7; the D is unclear. The V end lost 0 bases, the J end lost 8 bases, and 8 bases lay between the germline ends. Germline-derived CDR1 and CDR2 are DFQATT and SNEGSKA (reference sequence). The CDR3 sequence is 11 residues long. The DNA for the CDR3 is TGCAGTGCTAGAGATGGGTGGCAGCAGTACTTC. This gives the protein CSARDGWQQYF.

Of note for this clonotype: The junction departs from the called germline gene at one end, perhaps through a read error. The V call is TRBV5-1, the J call TRBJ2-3; D is undetermined. This CDR3 contains 14 residues. Germline loops: CDR1 SGHRS, CDR2 YFSETQ. CDR3 sequence (DNA): TGCGCCAGCAGCCGAGGTGAGATCACAGATACGCGGTATTTT. It is translated as CASSRGEITDTRYF.

This clonotype has a handful of counts. This chain links TRBV10-3 with TRBJ2-5; D might be TRBD1 (5 bases). The germline CDR1 and CDR2 sequences are ENHRY and SYGVKD. There are 13 residues in the CDR3. Trimming took 11 bases from V and 5 from J, leaving 18 bases between them. This chain's CDR3 is CALRSQGDETQYF. The CDR3 nucleotides are TGTGCCCTACGCTCCCAGGGCGATGAGACCCAGTACTTC.

The chain combines TRBV20-1 with TRBJ2-7, with TRBD1 identical over 7 bases. Germline V gives CDR1 DFQATT, CDR2 SNEGSKA (reference sequence). The CDR3 consists of 16 residues. Trimming removed 1 base from V and 2 bases from J; junction bases left unmatched: 11. CDR3 loop: CSARAILQGYPYEQYF. The CDR3, as DNA: TGCAGTGCTAGAGCCATCCTACAGGGGTATCCCTACGAGCAGTACTTC.